These T cell receptor beta chains were read from a single sample in a study of T-cell reconstitution after alpha-beta-depleted transplantation in children. In TCRdb, the PCR reads were re-called with MiXCR into one record per CDR3 protein. The sample gives 250,000 to 350,000 distinct CDR3 sequences, 9.9% of which show up once; over 9.5% is in the top ten. The sample was PBMCs from the stem cell graft donor, taken from the stem cell graft. Every receptor here comes from a human donor who donated a stem cell graft to a child with SCID. Both conserved end residues are part of each CDR3. The D gene is left open where the match is weak. Only some rows state a clone size, as once, few, many or a class for expanded clones.

>few|TRBV7-2|TRBJ1-3|.
CASSLVGGSGNTIYF
TGTGCCAGCAGCTTAGTGGGGGGTTCTGGAAACACCATATATTTT
>few|TRBV7-3|TRBJ2-1|TRBD2
CASSPSGGGNEQFF
TGTGCCAGCAGCCCCTCGGGCGGGGGCAATGAGCAGTTCTTC
>few|TRBV3-1|TRBJ2-1|TRBD1
CASSSGTGTYNEQFF
TGTGCCAGCAGTTCCGGGACAGGGACCTACAATGAGCAGTTCTTC
>few|TRBV7-8|TRBJ2-3|.
CASSFPVGGIVIDTQYF
TGTGCCAGCAGCTTCCCCGTGGGGGGTATAGTCATAGATACGCAGTATTTT
>many|TRBV5-1|TRBJ1-1|.
CASSTSSGNTEAFF
TGCGCCAGCAGCACTAGCTCCGGGAACACTGAAGCTTTCTTT
>.|TRBV10-3|TRBJ1-1|.
CAISESRGMNTEAFF
TGTGCCATCAGTGAGTCCCGGGGCATGAACACTGAAGCTTTCTTT
>few|TRBV6-5|TRBJ2-3|TRBD2
CASRSTSGSTDTQYF
TGTGCCAGCAGGAGTACTAGCGGGAGCACAGATACGCAGTATTTT
>few|TRBV3-1|TRBJ2-4|.
CASSTPGTSIAKNIQYF
TGTGCCAGCAGCACCCCCGGGACATCCATAGCCAAAAACATTCAGTACTTC
>few|TRBV6-5|TRBJ2-7|.
CASSYSKKGYEQYF
TGTGCCAGCAGTTACTCGAAGAAGGGCTACGAGCAGTACTTC
>.|TRBV5-1|TRBJ2-2|.
CASRRSFGANTGELFF
TGCGCCAGCAGACGCTCCTTCGGGGCCAACACCGGGGAGCTGTTTTTT
>.|TRBV11-2|TRBJ1-2|.
CASSLNTAGGGYTF
TGTGCCAGCAGCTTGAACACGGCCGGGGGTGGCTACACCTTC
>.|TRBV10-3|TRBJ2-5|TRBD1
CAISPGGGETQYF
TGTGCCATCAGCCCAGGGGGCGGAGAGACCCAGTACTTC
>.|TRBV28|TRBJ2-7|.
CAMSPGLHCYEQYF
TGTGCCATGAGCCCCGGGCTCCACTGCTACGAGCAGTACTTC
>many|TRBV12-3/TRBV12-4|TRBJ2-2|.
CASSLQGTGGELFF
TGTGCCAGCAGTTTACAGGGTACGGGCGGGGAGCTGTTTTTT
>few|TRBV20-1|TRBJ1-5|.
CSASLSGNQPQHF
TGCAGTGCTAGTCTGTCGGGGAATCAGCCCCAGCATTTT
>.|TRBV5-5|TRBJ2-4|TRBD1
CASSLAGTGAIAKNIQYF
TGTGCCAGCAGCTTGGCCGGGACAGGAGCCATAGCCAAAAACATTCAGTACTTC
>.|TRBV20-1|TRBJ2-1|.
CSARDPWEFF
TGCAGTGCTAGAGATCCTTGGGAGTTCTTC
>few|TRBV12-3/TRBV12-4|TRBJ2-5|.
CASSFSAQETQYF
TGTGCCAGCAGTTTTTCAGCCCAAGAGACCCAGTACTTC
>many|TRBV21-1|TRBJ2-1|.
CASSKVTAGIPYNEQFF
TGTGCCAGCAGCAAAGTGACGGCAGGCATACCCTACAATGAGCAGTTCTTC
>few|TRBV6-1|TRBJ2-5|.
CASRLAGQYQETQYF
TGTGCCAGCAGGCTCGCGGGACAATACCAAGAGACCCAGTACTTC
>.|TRBV2|TRBJ1-1|.
CASREGYGEAFF
TGTGCCAGCAGGGAGGGGTACGGTGAAGCTTTCTTT
>.|TRBV7-2|TRBJ2-5|.
CASSLITAGKYQETQYF
TGTGCCAGCAGCTTAATCACGGCAGGAAAGTACCAAGAGACCCAGTACTTC
>.|TRBV11-2|TRBJ1-5|.
CASSLERTQPQHF
TGTGCCAGCAGCTTAGAGCGGACTCAGCCCCAGCATTTT
>few|TRBV7-9|TRBJ1-2|.
CASSFRGRGYTF
TGTGCCAGCAGCTTCAGGGGACGCGGCTACACCTTC
>.|TRBV27|TRBJ1-4|.
CASSPNGGINEKLFF
TGTGCCAGCAGTCCCAACGGGGGGATAAATGAAAAACTGTTTTTT
>few|TRBV27|TRBJ2-1|.
CASRRKADEQFF
TGTGCCAGCAGAAGGAAGGCGGATGAGCAGTTCTTC
>.|TRBV19|TRBJ1-6|TRBD1
CASSIKATGGNSPLHF
TGTGCCAGTAGTATTAAAGCAACAGGGGGGAATTCACCCCTCCACTTT
>few|TRBV9|TRBJ2-3|.
CASSVRGSGTDTQYF
TGTGCCAGCAGCGTCAGGGGTTCGGGGACAGATACGCAGTATTTT
>few|TRBV19|TRBJ1-1|.
CASSREDRMNTEAFF
TGTGCCAGTAGTAGGGAGGACAGAATGAACACTGAAGCTTTCTTT
>.|TRBV9|TRBJ1-2|TRBD1
CASSDDRGANYGYTF
TGTGCCAGCAGCGACGACAGGGGAGCTAACTATGGCTACACCTTC
>many|TRBV7-9|TRBJ2-7|.
CASSSRQTPYEQYF
TGTGCCAGCAGCTCCCGACAGACCCCCTACGAGCAGTACTTC
>few|TRBV6-1|TRBJ2-7|TRBD1
CASSRQGNSYEQYF
TGTGCCAGCAGTAGACAGGGTAACTCCTACGAGCAGTACTTC
>few|TRBV6-1|TRBJ2-1|.
CASSERSGNNEQFF
TGTGCCAGCAGTGAACGATCAGGGAACAATGAGCAGTTCTTC
>few|TRBV5-1|TRBJ1-1|TRBD1
CASSLGQGLGTEAFF
TGCGCCAGCAGCTTGGGACAGGGACTGGGCACTGAAGCTTTCTTT
>many|TRBV4-1|TRBJ1-1|.
CASSQDFREGEAEAFF
TGCGCCAGCAGCCAAGATTTTCGGGAGGGTGAGGCTGAAGCTTTCTTT
>.|TRBV7-9|TRBJ1-1|TRBD1
CASSSRTGGWAEAFF
TGTGCCAGCAGCTCGAGGACAGGGGGGTGGGCTGAAGCTTTCTTT
>many|TRBV20-1|TRBJ2-5|TRBD2
CSAAGLVGETQYF
TGCAGTGCTGCGGGACTAGTGGGTGAGACCCAGTACTTC
>.|TRBV12-3/TRBV12-4|TRBJ1-5|TRBD1
CASSSQGVFNQPQHF
TGTGCCAGCAGTTCACAGGGGGTGTTCAATCAGCCCCAGCATTTT
>few|TRBV20-1|TRBJ2-3|.
CSASLSAGGTDTQYF
TGCAGTGCTAGTCTCTCGGCAGGGGGCACAGATACGCAGTATTTT
>few|TRBV25-1|TRBJ2-2|.
CASSPGWGANTGELFF
TGTGCCAGCAGTCCCGGGTGGGGGGCGAACACCGGGGAGCTGTTTTTT
>.|TRBV5-1|TRBJ2-7|TRBD1
CASSLAPGTGVYEQYF
TGCGCCAGCAGCTTGGCCCCGGGGACAGGGGTGTACGAGCAGTACTTC
>few|TRBV20-1|TRBJ2-5|TRBD2
CSARVAGDPTETQYF
TGCAGTGCTAGGGTAGCGGGGGACCCTACGGAGACCCAGTACTTC
>.|TRBV5-6|TRBJ1-4|TRBD1
CASSLRQGATNEKLFF
TGTGCCAGCAGCCTACGACAGGGGGCGACTAATGAAAAACTGTTTTTT
>.|TRBV20-1|TRBJ2-5|TRBD2
CSAHQLAGAQETQYF
TGCAGTGCCCATCAACTAGCGGGGGCCCAAGAGACCCAGTACTTC